This TCR beta chain was documented in a study of shared clonotypes between healthy human individuals. Every donor was a Caucasian adult from Nashville, Tennessee. The V gene's germline CDR1 is GTSNPN and CDR2 SVGIG (reference sequence). The V segment lost 4 bases and the J segment 7 bases; nucleotides outside the gene matches: 3. The CDR3 has 13 residues. Profiled with immunoSEQ multiplex PCR; TCRdb holds only in-frame clones, not every one. The sample holds roughly 1,100,000 clones; about 74% are singletons and the top ten take nearly 1.5%. This receptor was identified in a man between 18 and 29 years old in good health. The chain carries TRBV30 and TRBJ1-4; 10 nucleotides match TRBD1. Sequencing was done on a sample of memory CD4+ T cells sorted from blood. The subset was: CD45RA-negative fraction. CDR3 sequence reads: CAWNRQGAEKLFF. The CDR3 DNA reads TGTGCCTGGAATCGACAGGGGGCTGAAAAACTGTTTTTT.